Listed below are T cell receptor beta chains from one sample, sequenced in a study of regulatory T cells in long-lasting Graves disease. TCRdb fed the multiplex PCR reads into MiXCR, producing one record per CDR3 protein. The sample lists hundreds of thousands of distinct CDR3 sequences, 22% occurring once. Specimen: peripheral blood mononuclear cells (PBMCs), collected when the disease was refractory, from a patient treated with antithyroid drugs. The receptors derive from a female donor with Graves disease. CDR3s include the opening cysteine and the closing phenylalanine or tryptophan. The order of the fields is D gene, J gene, V gene, clone size, CDR3 protein, CDR3 DNA. D genes are given only for firm matches. Only part of the rows carry a size: once, few, many, or a class if the clone is expanded.

D gene: TRBD1
J gene: TRBJ1-1
V gene: TRBV30
clone size: few
CDR3 protein: CAWSSGQVNTEAFF
CDR3 DNA: TGTGCCTGGAGTTCCGGACAGGTGAACACTGAAGCTTTCTTT

D gene: TRBD1
J gene: TRBJ1-5
V gene: TRBV6-2/TRBV6-3
clone size: few
CDR3 protein: CASTMGRTGTYSNQPQHF
CDR3 DNA: TGTGCCAGCACCATGGGGAGGACAGGGACATATAGCAATCAGCCCCAGCATTTT

D gene: -
J gene: TRBJ1-2
V gene: TRBV28
clone size: many
CDR3 protein: CASSFQRVNYGYTF
CDR3 DNA: TGTGCCAGCAGTTTTCAGCGGGTCAACTATGGCTACACCTTC

D gene: -
J gene: TRBJ2-1
V gene: TRBV6-1
clone size: -
CDR3 protein: CASRGSGNEQFF
CDR3 DNA: TGTGCCAGCAGGGGGTCCGGCAATGAGCAGTTCTTC

D gene: -
J gene: TRBJ1-5
V gene: TRBV12-3/TRBV12-4
clone size: many
CDR3 protein: CASSLGGESNQPQHF
CDR3 DNA: TGTGCCAGCAGCTTAGGTGGGGAAAGCAATCAGCCCCAGCATTTT

D gene: -
J gene: TRBJ1-1
V gene: TRBV30
clone size: -
CDR3 protein: CAWSPGQSEAFF
CDR3 DNA: TGTGCCTGGAGTCCCGGACAATCGGAGGCTTTCTTT

D gene: TRBD2
J gene: TRBJ2-3
V gene: TRBV2
clone size: few
CDR3 protein: CASQEGLAGPDTQYF
CDR3 DNA: TGTGCCAGCCAAGAGGGACTAGCTGGCCCAGATACGCAGTATTTT

D gene: TRBD1
J gene: TRBJ1-4
V gene: TRBV28
clone size: many
CDR3 protein: CASRPHPRGLGSREKLFF
CDR3 DNA: TGTGCCAGCAGACCCCACCCCAGGGGGCTAGGGAGCCGGGAAAAACTGTTTTTT

D gene: -
J gene: TRBJ1-1
V gene: TRBV7-2
clone size: many
CDR3 protein: CASSLTSTEAFF
CDR3 DNA: TGTGCCAGCAGCTTAACTAGTACTGAAGCTTTCTTT

D gene: -
J gene: TRBJ2-7
V gene: TRBV20-1
clone size: many
CDR3 protein: CSAVPGGHEQYF
CDR3 DNA: TGCAGTGCGGTGCCAGGGGGGCACGAGCAGTACTTC

D gene: -
J gene: TRBJ1-5
V gene: TRBV7-2
clone size: -
CDR3 protein: CASSLDGGVHQPQHF
CDR3 DNA: TGTGCCAGCAGCTTAGACGGGGGGGTGCATCAGCCCCAGCATTTT

D gene: -
J gene: TRBJ1-6
V gene: TRBV9
clone size: few
CDR3 protein: CASSGFLSSYNSPLHF
CDR3 DNA: TGTGCCAGCAGCGGTTTCCTAAGCTCCTATAATTCACCCCTCCACTTT

D gene: -
J gene: TRBJ2-7
V gene: TRBV12-3/TRBV12-4
clone size: many
CDR3 protein: CASSRRRGSEQYF
CDR3 DNA: TGTGCCAGCAGCCGGAGGCGGGGTTCGGAGCAGTACTTC

D gene: TRBD2
J gene: TRBJ2-1
V gene: TRBV11-3
clone size: -
CDR3 protein: CASSPLAGSEQFF
CDR3 DNA: TGTGCCAGCAGCCCACTAGCGGGAAGTGAGCAGTTCTTC

D gene: -
J gene: TRBJ1-5
V gene: TRBV30
clone size: few
CDR3 protein: CAWSPRVPGPPQHF
CDR3 DNA: TGTGCCTGGAGTCCTCGGGTCCCCGGGCCGCCCCAGCATTTT

D gene: -
J gene: TRBJ1-3
V gene: TRBV28
clone size: few
CDR3 protein: CASSPFTGDSGNTIYF
CDR3 DNA: TGTGCCAGCAGTCCATTCACTGGGGACTCTGGAAACACCATATATTTT

D gene: -
J gene: TRBJ1-5
V gene: TRBV7-6
clone size: -
CDR3 protein: CASSRQNNQPQHF
CDR3 DNA: TGTGCCAGCAGCCGACAGAACAATCAGCCCCAGCATTTT

D gene: TRBD1
J gene: TRBJ1-1
V gene: TRBV28
clone size: -
CDR3 protein: CAGSTTGGWGTEAFF
CDR3 DNA: TGTGCCGGCAGTACGACAGGGGGCTGGGGCACTGAAGCTTTCTTT

D gene: -
J gene: TRBJ1-1
V gene: TRBV12-3/TRBV12-4
clone size: -
CDR3 protein: CASSPGWPNTEAFF
CDR3 DNA: TGTGCCAGCAGCCCCGGTTGGCCGAACACTGAAGCTTTCTTT

D gene: TRBD2
J gene: TRBJ2-7
V gene: TRBV27
clone size: many
CDR3 protein: CASSPSRLAGEVYF
CDR3 DNA: TGTGCCAGCAGTCCAAGCAGACTAGCGGGAGAAGTGTACTTC

D gene: -
J gene: TRBJ1-4
V gene: TRBV20-1
clone size: many
CDR3 protein: CSARDQGSEKLFF
CDR3 DNA: TGCAGTGCTAGAGATCAGGGAAGTGAAAAACTGTTTTTT

D gene: -
J gene: TRBJ1-5
V gene: TRBV6-1
clone size: few
CDR3 protein: CASSPTRGRRNQPQHF
CDR3 DNA: TGTGCCAGCAGTCCTACTCGAGGACGGCGCAATCAGCCCCAGCATTTT

D gene: -
J gene: TRBJ2-5
V gene: TRBV7-9
clone size: -
CDR3 protein: CASSGWLVGGTETQYF
CDR3 DNA: TGTGCCAGCAGCGGGTGGTTAGTAGGGGGGACAGAGACCCAGTACTTC

D gene: -
J gene: TRBJ1-1
V gene: TRBV6-1
clone size: many
CDR3 protein: CASLRHTEAFF
CDR3 DNA: TGTGCCAGCCTCCGCCACACTGAAGCTTTCTTT

D gene: -
J gene: TRBJ2-7
V gene: TRBV3-1
clone size: -
CDR3 protein: CASSRSGPYEQYF
CDR3 DNA: TGTGCCAGCAGCAGGTCCGGACCCTACGAGCAGTACTTC

D gene: -
J gene: TRBJ1-3
V gene: TRBV28
clone size: few
CDR3 protein: CASSLRRSGNTIYF
CDR3 DNA: TGTGCCAGCAGTTTACGGCGCTCTGGAAACACCATATATTTT

D gene: TRBD1
J gene: TRBJ2-5
V gene: TRBV11-3
clone size: -
CDR3 protein: CASSTRDRGGETQYF
CDR3 DNA: TGTGCCAGCAGCACCCGGGACAGGGGAGGCGAGACCCAGTACTTC

D gene: TRBD1
J gene: TRBJ1-1
V gene: TRBV20-1
clone size: few
CDR3 protein: CSATTGVTEAFF
CDR3 DNA: TGCAGTGCTACCACAGGGGTCACTGAAGCTTTCTTT

D gene: -
J gene: TRBJ2-7
V gene: TRBV28
clone size: many
CDR3 protein: CASSTGYYEQYF
CDR3 DNA: TGTGCCAGCAGCACTGGGTACTACGAGCAGTACTTC

D gene: TRBD1
J gene: TRBJ1-4
V gene: TRBV6-1
clone size: few
CDR3 protein: CASSYRGANEKLFF
CDR3 DNA: TGTGCCAGCAGCTACAGGGGAGCTAATGAAAAACTGTTTTTT

D gene: -
J gene: TRBJ2-3
V gene: TRBV18
clone size: -
CDR3 protein: CASSPPSGTDTQYF
CDR3 DNA: TGTGCCAGCTCACCACCTTCGGGCACAGATACGCAGTATTTT